The 14 T cell receptor beta chains listed next were all sequenced from one sample in a study of shared clonotypes between healthy human individuals. Libraries were prepared by immunoSEQ multiplex PCR; TCRdb keeps only in-frame clonotypes and omits some of them. The profile shows more than 2 million clones, about 95% of them singletons. The naive CD8 fraction comprised CD45RO-negative cells positively selected for CCR7 and excluded terminally differentiated effector memory CD45RA+ cells. The specimen was naive CD8+ T cells sorted from blood. These receptors all stem from a man aged 18-30 years in good health.

This clone was seen only once. This chain links TRBV6-5 with TRBJ2-7, with D maybe TRBD1 (6 bases). The germline V gene has CDR1 MNHEY and CDR2 SVGAGI. CDR3 length equals 14 residues. The ends were cut back, 6 bases at V and 0 bases at J, with 12 bases in the middle. CDR3 DNA: TGTGCCAGCAGCCCAACAGGGCCCTCCTACGAGCAGTACTTC. Amino acid sequence: CASSPTGPSYEQYF.

The chain carries TRBV13 and TRBJ1-4; TRBD1 matches at 7 bases. Looked up from germline, CDR1 is PRHDT and CDR2 is FYEKMQ (reference sequence). This CDR3 comprises 17 residues. V gave up 4 bases and J gave up 7 bases; unmatched junction bases: 15. The CDR3 is CASSSISRQGDGEKLFF. CDR3 in DNA: TGTGCCAGCAGCTCTATATCAAGGCAGGGGGACGGTGAAAAACTGTTTTTT. The full variable domain, completed using reference TRBV13 and TRBJ1-4, is AAGVIQSPRHLIKEKRETATLKCYPIPRHDTVYWYQQGPGQDPQFLISFYEKMQSDKGSIPDRFSAQQFSDYHSELNMSSLELGDSALYFCASSSISRQGDGEKLFFGSGTQLSVL.

The chain carries TRBV4-2 and TRBJ2-1; 15 bases are a match to TRBD2. The V gene end was trimmed by 0 bases and the J gene end by 0 bases; junction bases not matched to a gene: 3. The CDR3 sequence is 19 residues long. Looked up from germline, CDR1 is LGHNA and CDR2 is YNFKEQ. CDR3: CASSQEEGLAGGSYNEQFF. In nucleotides, the CDR3 is TGTGCCAGCAGCCAAGAGGAGGGACTAGCGGGGGGCTCCTACAATGAGCAGTTCTTC.

The V gene is TRBV5-8, the J gene TRBJ2-5; TRBD2 matches at 7 bases. Germline-derived CDR1 and CDR2 are SGHTS and YDEGEE. V shed 5 bases, J shed 5 bases, and the junction held 9 bases outside the gene matches. The CDR3 totals 14 residues. The CDR3 sequence is CASSRGGYAETQYF. CDR3 DNA sequence: TGTGCCAGCAGTCGCGGGGGTTATGCGGAGACCCAGTACTTC.

The V call is TRBV15, the J call TRBJ2-7; 13 positions match TRBD2. The CDR3 spans 17 residues. The J segment lost 3 bases and the V segment lost 0 bases, leaving 5 bases of the junction unmatched. Germline V gives CDR1 LNHNV, CDR2 YYDKDF (reference sequence). The chain's CDR3 is CATSREGGLAGSYEQYF. CDR3 DNA: TGTGCCACCAGCAGAGAGGGGGGACTAGCGGGAAGCTACGAGCAGTACTTC. The full variable domain, completed using reference TRBV15 and TRBJ2-7, is DAMVIQNPRYQVTQFGKPVTLSCSQTLNHNVMYWYQQKSSQAPKLLFHYYDKDFNNEADTPDNFQSRRPNTSFCFLDIRSPGLGDTAMYLCATSREGGLAGSYEQYFGPGTRLTVT.

The chain has TRBV27 and TRBJ2-5, with D uncertain. V was clipped by 1 base and J by 2 bases, with 14 bases between them. This CDR3 contains 16 residues. Germline CDR1 reads MNHEY; CDR2 reads SMNVEV (reference sequence). CDR3 sequence reads: CASSLFAESGQETQYF. DNA for the CDR3: TGTGCCAGCAGTTTATTTGCAGAGTCAGGACAAGAGACCCAGTACTTC.

This clone has only a few counts. Within the sample, other DNA sequences also encode this same CDR3. The chain has TRBV5-6 and TRBJ1-5, with unresolved D. CDR3 size: 13 residues. CDR1 SGHDT and CDR2 YYEEEE come from the germline V gene. V lost 0 bases and J lost 0, with 1 base in between. The CDR3 DNA reads TGTGCCAGCAGCTTGGATAGCAATCAGCCCCAGCATTTT. It is translated as CASSLDSNQPQHF. The full variable domain, rest sourced from reference TRBV5-6 and TRBJ1-5, is DAGVTQSPTHLIKTRGQQVTLRCSPKSGHDTVSWYQQALGQGPQFIFQYYEEEERQRGNFPDRFSGHQFPNYSSELNVNALLLGDSALYLCASSLDSNQPQHFGDGTRLSIL.

The chain has TRBV9 and TRBJ2-6; the match to TRBD1 covers 9 bases. The CDR3 runs to 19 residues. CDR1 is SGDLS and CDR2 is YYNGEE in the germline V gene. After removal of 3 bases from V and 2 bases from J, the junction contained 12 bases not matched to a gene. The CDR3 loop is CASSDDRTGVTTGANVLTF. The CDR3 nucleotides are TGTGCCAGCAGCGACGACCGGACAGGGGTGACGACTGGGGCCAACGTCCTGACTTTC.

V and J are TRBV19 and TRBJ1-2, with D possibly TRBD1 on 6 matching bases. This CDR3 is 16 amino acids long. V was cut by 1 base and J by 7 bases, with 19 bases left in between. Germline lookup yields CDR1 LNHDA and CDR2 SQIVND (reference sequence). The CDR3 protein is CASSIVPGAFHFGYTF. CDR3 in DNA: TGTGCCAGTAGTATAGTTCCGGGGGCTTTCCATTTTGGCTACACCTTC.

This chain connects TRBV2 to TRBJ1-5; 10 bases fit TRBD1. The CDR3 is made up of 15 amino acids. V lost 7 bases to trimming and J lost 6 bases; unmatched junction nucleotides: 9. The germline CDR1 and CDR2 sequences are SNHLY and FYNNEI. The CDR3 region is CASTGQGEGAQPQHF. The CDR3 region has the DNA TGTGCCAGCACCGGACAGGGGGAAGGGGCTCAGCCCCAGCATTTT.

The rearrangement links TRBV27 to TRBJ1-1; 8 nucleotides match TRBD1. The trim removed 6 bases at V and 4 bases at J, leaving 7 bases unmatched. Per the germline V gene, CDR1 is MNHEY and CDR2 is SMNVEV (reference sequence). This CDR3 comprises 14 residues. In DNA, the CDR3 is TGTGCCAGCAGCCCAGGGGGCTTCGGCACTGAAGCTTTCTTT. This sequence encodes CASSPGGFGTEAFF.

The V call is TRBV4-1, the J call TRBJ1-6; D ambiguous. This CDR3 region has 17 residues. Trimming stripped 0 bases from V and 5 bases from J, with 14 bases between. CDR1 MGHRA and CDR2 YSYEKL come from the germline V gene. In nucleotides, the CDR3 is TGCGCCAGCAGCCAAGATCGCCAGGAGAACAATAATTCACCCCTCCACTTT. Protein sequence: CASSQDRQENNNSPLHF.

The table lists this clone with a count of one. V and J are TRBV5-6 and TRBJ2-3; D is possibly TRBD1 or TRBD2 (5 bases each). Trimming removed 4 bases at V and 1 base at J, with 10 bases between. Per germline, CDR1 SGHDT and CDR2 YYEEEE. The CDR3 totals 14 residues. In DNA, the CDR3 is TGTGCCAGCAGCCACGGGGCCCGCACAGATACGCAGTATTTT. The encoded protein is CASSHGARTDTQYF. The whole variable domain, filled in from reference TRBV5-6 and TRBJ2-3, reads DAGVTQSPTHLIKTRGQQVTLRCSPKSGHDTVSWYQQALGQGPQFIFQYYEEEERQRGNFPDRFSGHQFPNYSSELNVNALLLGDSALYLCASSHGARTDTQYFGPGTRLTVL.

The rearrangement links TRBV29-1 to TRBJ1-3; D is unclear. Germline V lookup: CDR1 SQVTM, CDR2 ANQGSEA. With 2 bases removed from V and 2 bases from J, the gap between germline ends came to 19 bases. This CDR3 contains 17 residues. CDR3 DNA: TGCAGCGTTGAAACCGCAGGATTAGGGCCTGCTGGAAACACCATATATTTT. Translation gives CSVETAGLGPAGNTIYF.